The 14 T cell receptor beta chains given below trace back to one sample, sequenced in a study of T-cell reconstitution after alpha-beta-depleted transplantation in children. It was with unique molecular identifiers that the TCRbeta library was prepared. TCRdb reprocessed the PCR reads via MiXCR and lists one record per CDR3 protein. Among approximately 270,000 distinct CDR3 sequences listed, 9.5% to 10% were seen once. This material consisted of PBMCs from the stem cell graft donor, taken from the stem cell graft. Every receptor here comes from a human donor who donated a stem cell graft to a child with SCID.

This clonotype was seen ten or more times. V usage is TRBV28 and J usage is TRBJ2-7; unclear D gene. Germline CDR1 is MDHEN and CDR2 is SYDVKM. The CDR3 contains 11 residues. V was clipped by 4 bases and J by 7 bases, with 8 bases between them. CDR3 in amino acids: CASSYRVEQYF. As DNA, the CDR3 is TGTGCCAGCAGTTATAGGGTTGAGCAGTACTTC.

V gene TRBV5-1 combines with J gene TRBJ2-1; TRBD2 matches at 8 bases. The CDR3 is made up of 14 amino acids. CDR1 and CDR2 (germline): SGHRS, YFSETQ. After removal of 3 bases from V and 5 bases from J, the junction contained 4 bases not matched to a gene. This chain's CDR3 is CASSSSGGNNEQFF. The CDR3 nucleotides are TGCGCCAGCAGCTCGTCGGGAGGGAACAATGAGCAGTTCTTC.

The J gene is TRBJ2-6, the V gene TRBV5-1; D unclear. Germline values: CDR1 SGHRS, CDR2 YFSETQ. This CDR3 comprises 14 residues. With 2 bases removed from V and 3 bases from J, the gap between germline ends came to 6 bases. The CDR3 DNA follows: TGCGCCAGCAGCTTACGTGGTGGGGCCAACGTCCTGACTTTC. As protein: CASSLRGGANVLTF.

This clonotype was seen a handful of times. V usage is TRBV6-6 and J usage is TRBJ2-7; D perhaps matches TRBD1 (5 bases). The CDR3 has 12 residues. V shed 8 bases and J shed 6 bases, with 14 bases lying between them. The V gene's germline CDR1 is MNHNY and CDR2 SVGAGI (reference sequence). CDR3 in amino acids: CASGNLRVEQYF. CDR3 nucleotide sequence: TGTGCCAGCGGCAATCTCAGGGTCGAGCAGTACTTC.

This clonotype was recorded at least ten times. The chain combines TRBV7-9 with TRBJ1-1; D call uncertain. With 3 bases removed from V and 0 bases from J, the gap between germline ends came to 5 bases. This CDR3 is built from 13 residues. The V gene's germline CDR1 is SEHNR and CDR2 FQNEAQ (reference sequence). Here the CDR3 DNA reads TGTGCCAGCAGCTTCAACATGAACACTGAAGCTTTCTTT. Translating it yields CASSFNMNTEAFF. Based on the CDR3 plus reference TRBV7-9 and TRBJ1-1, the full variable domain is DTGVSQNPRHKITKRGQNVTFRCDPISEHNRLYWYRQTLGQGPEFLTYFQNEAQLEKSRLLSDRFSAERPKGSFSTLEIQRTEQGDSAMYLCASSFNMNTEAFFGQGTRLTVV.

This sequence joins TRBV6-1 and TRBJ2-5, with 14 bases aligning to TRBD2. From germline, CDR1 is MNHNS and CDR2 SASEGT. V was pared by 6 bases and J by 2 bases, with 5 bases of the junction left unmatched. The CDR3 totals 16 residues. The DNA for the CDR3 is TGTGCCAGCAGGCGACTAGCGGGGGGGAATCAAGAGACCCAGTACTTC. This encodes CASRRLAGGNQETQYF.

In its sample, this clonotype was seen a few times. This chain links TRBV7-9 with TRBJ1-2, with 10 bases fitting TRBD1. The CDR3 is made up of 14 amino acids. V was pared by 6 bases and J by 7 bases, with 8 bases of the junction left unmatched. Germline V lookup: CDR1 SEHNR, CDR2 FQNEAQ (reference sequence). The CDR3 reads CASRDRQGAAGYTF. The CDR3 nucleotides are TGTGCCAGCAGGGACAGACAGGGGGCGGCTGGCTACACCTTC.

Only a few counts were recorded for this clonotype. Here the CDR3 reads CAISQPFIPGQQGNTIYF. CDR3 nucleotide sequence: TGTGCCATCAGTCAACCTTTCATACCGGGACAGCAAGGAAACACCATATATTTT. J is TRBJ1-3 and V is TRBV10-3; TRBD1 aligns across 7 bases. The CDR3 loop spans 18 amino acids. The ends lost 5 bases at V and 4 bases at J; junction bases unmatched: 17. CDR1 and CDR2 from the germline V gene are ENHRY and SYGVKD.

This sequence joins TRBV29-1 and TRBJ2-4, with D perhaps TRBD1 or TRBD2 (5 bases each). V lost 6 bases and J 8 bases, leaving 14 bases between the germline ends. The CDR3 consists of 12 residues. CDR1 is SQVTM, CDR2 ANQGSEA, per germline. The CDR3 DNA reads TGCAGCGTAGGGACCCAAGGGGACATTCAGTACTTC. It translates to CSVGTQGDIQYF.

This chain connects TRBV5-1 to TRBJ2-1; 8 bases line up with TRBD2. Germline CDR1 and CDR2: SGHRS and YFSETQ. The CDR3 contains 15 residues. V was clipped by 4 bases and J by 9 bases; unmatched bases: 12. The CDR3 DNA follows: TGCGCCAGCAGCCTCGGACTAGCTCGGATAGGTGAGCAGTTCTTC. Amino acid sequence: CASSLGLARIGEQFF.

The table lists this clonotype with a few counts. The chain is built from TRBV7-2 and TRBJ2-7, with D perhaps TRBD1 (5 bases). The germline V gene has CDR1 SGHTA and CDR2 FQGNSA. V was clipped by 7 bases and J by 0 bases, with 19 bases between them. The CDR3 is 16 amino acids. The DNA of the CDR3 is TGTGCCAGCACCAAAGCAGCAGGGATCAGCTCCTACGAGCAGTACTTC. Protein product: CASTKAAGISSYEQYF.

The chain uses TRBV7-8 and TRBJ2-2; 8 nucleotides agree with TRBD1. Germline loops: CDR1 SGHVS, CDR2 FQNEAQ. This CDR3 contains 20 residues. The V segment lost 4 bases and the J segment 2 bases; nucleotides outside the gene matches: 18. The chain's CDR3 is CASSSTGQDILYLNTGELFF. The CDR3 DNA follows: TGTGCCAGCAGCTCAACGGGACAGGACATCCTATACCTTAACACCGGGGAGCTGTTTTTT.

V usage is TRBV5-1 and J usage is TRBJ1-6; TRBD1 might be the D (6 bases). Germline V CDR1 and CDR2: SGHRS, YFSETQ. Trimming took off 4 bases at V and 5 bases at J, with 10 bases between the two ends. The CDR3 totals 14 residues. The CDR3 region is CASSDDRNNSPLHF. The CDR3 DNA reads as TGCGCCAGCAGCGACGACAGGAATAATTCACCCCTCCACTTT. The whole variable domain, remainder taken from reference TRBV5-1 and TRBJ1-6, is KAGVTQTPRYLIKTRGQQVTLSCSPISGHRSVSWYQQTPGQGLQFLFEYFSETQRNKGNFPGRFSGRQFSNSRSEMNVSTLELGDSALYLCASSDDRNNSPLHFGNGTRLTVT.

This clonotype has more than one count but fewer than ten. CDR3 bases: TGCGCCAGCAGCATGGACGTCTCCTACGAGCAGTACTTC. Translated: CASSMDVSYEQYF. The chain joins TRBV5-1 to TRBJ2-7; D uncertain. Germline CDR1 and CDR2: SGHRS and YFSETQ. Trimming cost V 4 bases and J 0 bases, with 8 bases left between them. This CDR3 spans 13 amino acids.